This T cell receptor beta chain was profiled in a study of T cell responses to AZD1222 COVID-19 vaccine. Second-dose groups at about 4 or about 12 weeks were pooled. Points from the study as a whole: Most donors were white British, females outnumbered males, and clonal diversity was possibly underestimated. Only 6 or 7 individuals given AZD1222 were seropositive at baseline. Spike-specific TCR breadth and depth grew following two AZD1222 doses.

Repertoires were generated with immunoSEQ multiplex PCR, while TCRdb's copy carries only in-frame clones and drops some. This table has more than 150,000 clones, about nine tenths appearing once. As concerns this clone: The antigen is unknown.

The sequence derives from an adult who received the AZD1222 COVID-19 vaccine. The source was peripheral blood, collected 28 days after the second AZD1222 dose.

This CDR3 is CASSQARAETQYF. CDR3 DNA: TGTGCCAGCAGCCAAGCCCGAGCTGAGACCCAGTACTTC. The chain joins TRBV3-1 (or the pseudogene TRBV3-2) to TRBJ2-5; D gene ambiguous. The CDR3 covers 13 residues. Germline assignment: CDR1 LGHDT and CDR2 YNNKEL (reference sequence). With 1 base removed from V and 5 bases from J, the gap between germline ends came to 8 bases.